A single sample gave rise to the 30 T cell receptor beta chains below, sequenced in a study of blood T cell repertoires in COVID-19. The table came from immunoSEQ multiplex PCR; TCRdb's copy has only in-frame clones and leaves some out. Of about 330,000 clones listed, roughly 90% are singletons. Sequenced input: PBMCs or T cells enriched from blood (not recorded which). The receptors here all came from a woman aged 25 to 45 who had recovered from COVID-19.

The V and J genes are TRBV11-2 and TRBJ2-1, with TRBD1 matching 8 bases. CDR1 and CDR2 from the germline V gene are SGHAT and FQNNGV. This CDR3 has 14 amino acids. Trimming at V came to 1 base and at J to 10 bases, leaving 6 bases not matched to a gene. CDR3 in amino acids: CASSLVSGGREQFF. Written as DNA, the CDR3 is TGTGCCAGCAGCTTAGTCTCAGGGGGCAGGGAGCAGTTCTTC.

This clone was seen once. The chain uses TRBV24-1 and TRBJ1-1; D uncertain. This CDR3 has 16 residues. V was cut by 8 bases and J by 3 bases, with 21 bases left in between. Germline CDR1 is KGHDR and CDR2 is SFDVKD. The CDR3 region has the DNA TGTGCCACCAACACCCCTAGAACCCTAAAAGACACTGAAGCTTTCTTT. It specifies CATNTPRTLKDTEAFF.

This chain connects TRBV5-4 to TRBJ2-2; D is perhaps TRBD2 (7 bases). Germline lookup yields CDR1 SGHNT and CDR2 YYREEE (reference sequence). The CDR3 has 17 residues. Between the trimmed V and J ends, which lost 0 bases and 3 bases, there was a span of 15 bases. CDR3 sequence reads: CASSLAFGGPDTGELFF. The CDR3, as DNA: TGTGCCAGCAGCTTGGCCTTCGGGGGGCCTGACACCGGGGAGCTGTTTTTT.

V is TRBV19 and J is TRBJ1-2; D gene ambiguous. Trimming took 6 bases from V and 4 from J, leaving 15 bases between them. Per the germline V gene, CDR1 is LNHDA and CDR2 is SQIVND (reference sequence). There are 14 residues in the CDR3. The DNA for the CDR3 is TGTGCCAGTAGGCAAAGCGATCCATCCTATGGCTACACCTTC. This sequence encodes CASRQSDPSYGYTF.

The V and J genes are TRBV13 and TRBJ1-2; D may be TRBD1 (5 bases). Germline loops: CDR1 PRHDT, CDR2 FYEKMQ (reference sequence). This CDR3 has 13 residues. V dropped 8 bases and J dropped 3 bases, with 13 bases sitting between them. CDR3: CASSEGSHYGYTF. CDR3 coding DNA: TGTGCCAGCTCGGAGGGGTCTCACTATGGCTACACCTTC.

V is TRBV10-3 and J is TRBJ1-1, with a possible D match to TRBD1 (6 bases). Trimming cost V 2 bases and J 5 bases, with 9 bases left between them. Per germline, CDR1 ENHRY and CDR2 SYGVKD. This CDR3 spans 13 amino acids. CDR3 nucleotide sequence: TGTGCCATCAGTGAGGCAGGGGTTACTGAAGCTTTCTTT. Protein product: CAISEAGVTEAFF.

There are many counts of this clone. V usage is TRBV7-9 and J usage is TRBJ2-7; D unresolved. Trimming left V 5 bases short and J 4 bases short, with 21 bases between. The CDR3 is 16 amino acids. Germline CDR1 is SEHNR and CDR2 is FQNEAQ (reference sequence). The CDR3 coding sequence is TGTGCCAGCAGCCCGAGCCAGTCTTCTAACGGGTACGAGCAGTACTTC. As protein: CASSPSQSSNGYEQYF.

The CDR3 here is CASSTHRVDEQFF. Written as DNA, the CDR3 is TGTGCCAGCAGTACCCACAGGGTTGATGAGCAGTTCTTC. The V and J genes are TRBV28 and TRBJ2-1; D perhaps matches TRBD1 (6 bases). The CDR3 totals 13 residues. The V gene lost 5 bases and the J gene lost 8 bases, with 13 bases spanning the gap. The V gene's germline CDR1 is MDHEN and CDR2 SYDVKM. Supplemented by reference TRBV28 and TRBJ2-1, the full variable domain reads DVKVTQSSRYLVKRTGEKVFLECVQDMDHENMFWYRQDPGLGLRLIYFSYDVKMKEKGDIPEGYSVSREKKERFSLILESASTNQTSMYLCASSTHRVDEQFFGPGTRLTVL.

The chain uses TRBV19 and TRBJ2-5; a possible D gene is TRBD2 (6 bases). V lost 8 bases and J 10 bases, leaving 20 bases between the germline ends. The CDR3 consists of 13 residues. Looked up from germline, CDR1 is LNHDA and CDR2 is SQIVND (reference sequence). Here the CDR3 reads CASGGGGVEVQYF. CDR3 DNA sequence: TGTGCCAGTGGAGGTGGAGGGGTAGAGGTCCAGTACTTC.

This clone was found once. The V and J genes are TRBV6-2 or TRBV6-3 and TRBJ2-7; D perhaps matches TRBD2 (6 bases). CDR1 MNHEY and CDR2 SVGEGT come from the germline V gene. V was pared by 2 bases and J by 0 bases, with 11 bases between. The CDR3 extends over 15 amino acids. For the CDR3, the DNA is TGTGCCAGCAGTTACGGGGACTTCCACTCCTACGAGCAGTACTTC. It specifies CASSYGDFHSYEQYF.

The chain recombines TRBV5-1 with TRBJ1-6; D gene unclear. The ends were cut back, 0 bases at V and 4 bases at J, with 8 bases in the middle. Germline V lookup: CDR1 SGHRS, CDR2 YFSETQ. The CDR3 spans 15 residues. The CDR3: CASSLGRVYNSPLHF. The CDR3 DNA reads as TGCGCCAGCAGCTTGGGGCGGGTATATAATTCACCCCTCCACTTT.

This clone has just one count. The rearrangement joins TRBV18 to TRBJ1-5; D is ambiguous. From germline, CDR1 is KGHSH and CDR2 LQKENI. The CDR3 is 13 residues long. V was pared by 3 bases and J by 3 bases, with 6 bases between. In nucleotides, the CDR3 is TGTGCCAGCTCACCTTCCCTCAATCAGCCCCAGCATTTT. Translating gives CASSPSLNQPQHF.

Turning to this clone: The sample has other DNA sequences that encode this CDR3 too. The gene calls are TRBV24-1 and TRBJ1-2; maybe TRBD1 (5 bases). The CDR3 is 13 residues long. CDR1 is KGHDR, CDR2 SFDVKD, per germline. Trimming removed 1 base at V and 6 bases at J, with 8 bases between. The DNA for the CDR3 is TGTGCCACCAGTGATTTCTCGGGGGATGGCTACACCTTC. Its translation: CATSDFSGDGYTF.

This clone was found a few times. The chain recombines TRBV30 with TRBJ1-2, with a possible D match to TRBD1 (6 bases). The CDR3 length is 14 residues. Trimming shortened V by 0 bases and J by 8 bases, and 16 bases separated the two germline ends. Germline values: CDR1 GTSNPN, CDR2 SVGIG (reference sequence). DNA for the CDR3: TGTGCCTGGAGTGTACGGGGGGGGCTGGAAGGCTACACCTTC. This sequence encodes CAWSVRGGLEGYTF.

V usage is TRBV2 and J usage is TRBJ1-2, with 8 bases matching TRBD1. V lost 7 bases and J lost 2; bases outside the gene matches: 3. The CDR3 runs to 13 residues. CDR1 is SNHLY, CDR2 FYNNEI, per germline. The CDR3 here is CASKGQGNYGYTF. The CDR3 DNA reads as TGTGCCAGCAAAGGACAGGGAAACTATGGCTACACCTTC.

The rearrangement uses TRBV4-2 and TRBJ2-3; no reliable D call. Germline values: CDR1 LGHNA, CDR2 YNFKEQ. V lost 3 bases and J 3 bases, leaving 10 bases between the germline ends. The CDR3 spans 14 residues. This chain's CDR3 is CASSQRLVTDTQYF. CDR3 nucleotide sequence: TGTGCCAGCAGCCAGCGGCTTGTAACAGATACGCAGTATTTT.

This rearrangement joins TRBV19 to TRBJ2-7, with a possible D match to TRBD1 (5 bases). Germline V gene lookup returns CDR1 LNHDA and CDR2 SQIVND (reference sequence). This CDR3 spans 13 amino acids. The V end lost 4 bases, the J end lost 1 base, and 8 bases lay between the germline ends. CDR3 sequence: CASSNGHSYEQYF. The CDR3 nucleotides are TGTGCCAGTAGTAACGGACATTCCTACGAGCAGTACTTC.

The J gene is TRBJ1-2, the V gene TRBV5-5; TRBD1 aligns across 7 bases. The CDR3 runs to 15 residues. Per the germline V gene, CDR1 is SGHKS and CDR2 is YYEKEE (reference sequence). Trimming took 0 bases from V and 2 from J; bases not matched to a gene: 4. The CDR3 region has the DNA TGTGCCAGCAGCTTGGGTGCAGGGGGGAACTATGGCTACACCTTC. This gives the protein CASSLGAGGNYGYTF. Looking up the rest from reference TRBV5-5 and TRBJ1-2 gives the full variable domain: DAGVTQSPTHLIKTRGQQVTLRCSPISGHKSVSWYQQVLGQGPQFIFQYYEKEERGRGNFPDRFSARQFPNYSSELNVNALLLGDSALYLCASSLGAGGNYGYTFGSGTRLTVV.

The V gene is TRBV7-9, the J gene TRBJ1-1; D ambiguous. This CDR3 contains 15 residues. V was shortened by 3 bases and J by 1 base, with 12 bases between the two germline ends. Germline lookup yields CDR1 SEHNR and CDR2 FQNEAQ (reference sequence). CDR3: CASSFMNMANTEAFF. CDR3 coding DNA: TGTGCCAGCAGCTTTATGAATATGGCGAACACTGAAGCTTTCTTT.

This rearrangement joins TRBV5-4 to TRBJ2-6, with D unclear. Germline loops: CDR1 SGHNT, CDR2 YYREEE (reference sequence). The V end was cut by 3 bases, the J end by 1 base, with 8 bases between. This CDR3 is built from 15 residues. CDR3 nucleotides: TGTGCCAGCAGCTCCCCCCCGTCTGGGGCCAACGTCCTGACTTTC. Its translation: CASSSPPSGANVLTF.

The CDR3 DNA is TGCGCCAGCAGCCAAGATGCCGGGGGCTATGGCTACACCTTC. It is translated as CASSQDAGGYGYTF. The chain employs TRBV4-3 and TRBJ1-2, with D possibly matching TRBD1 (5 bases). Germline CDR1 reads LGHNA; CDR2 reads YSLEER. Trimming pared 0 bases from V and 4 bases from J, leaving 9 bases between. The CDR3 covers 14 residues.

The J gene is TRBJ1-2, the V gene TRBV2, with D perhaps matching TRBD1 (5 bases). Germline values: CDR1 SNHLY, CDR2 FYNNEI. V gave up 1 base and J gave up 5 bases, with 14 bases separating them. There are 15 residues in the CDR3. CDR3 nucleotide sequence: TGTGCCAGCAGTGAAGATGGGCAGGGTTTATATGGCTACACCTTC. Protein sequence: CASSEDGQGLYGYTF. The variable domain in full, completed from reference TRBV2 and TRBJ1-2, reads EPEVTQTPSHQVTQMGQEVILRCVPISNHLYFYWYRQILGQKVEFLVSFYNNEISEKSEIFDDQFSVERPDGSNFTLKIRSTKLEDSAMYFCASSEDGQGLYGYTFGSGTRLTVV.

The chain has TRBV11-2 and TRBJ1-3; TRBD1 matches at 9 bases. With 3 bases clipped from V and 4 bases from J, the junction kept 1 base outside the gene matches. This CDR3 region has 14 residues. Germline-derived CDR1 and CDR2 are SGHAT and FQNNGV. The CDR3 coding sequence is TGTGCCAGCAGCTTGGGGACAGGGGGAAACACCATATATTTT. Protein product: CASSLGTGGNTIYF.

Regarding this clone: Other DNA sequences in the sample encode the same CDR3. J is TRBJ2-7 and V is TRBV29-1; 9 nucleotides line up with TRBD1. V was pared by 6 bases and J by 2 bases, with 2 bases of the junction left unmatched. Germline V gene lookup returns CDR1 SQVTM and CDR2 ANQGSEA. The CDR3 has 12 residues. CDR3 sequence: CSVGQGTYEQYF. The DNA for the CDR3 is TGCAGCGTGGGACAGGGCACCTACGAGCAGTACTTC.

This chain uses TRBV15 with TRBJ1-4, with D hard to call. Germline CDR1 and CDR2: LNHNV and YYDKDF (reference sequence). The CDR3 loop spans 15 amino acids. With 3 bases removed from V and 4 bases from J, the gap between germline ends came to 12 bases. The CDR3 region is CATSSHAGLNEKLFF. Here the CDR3 DNA reads TGTGCCACCAGCAGCCATGCAGGTCTTAATGAAAAACTGTTTTTT. The full variable domain, in which reference TRBV15 and TRBJ1-4 provide the parts outside the CDR3, is DAMVIQNPRYQVTQFGKPVTLSCSQTLNHNVMYWYQQKSSQAPKLLFHYYDKDFNNEADTPDNFQSRRPNTSFCFLDIRSPGLGDTAMYLCATSSHAGLNEKLFFGSGTQLSVL.

V gene TRBV9 combines with J gene TRBJ2-5; 10 bases fit TRBD2. V gave up 0 bases and J gave up 3 bases; unmatched junction bases: 5. The CDR3 is made up of 16 amino acids. CDR1 and CDR2 from the germline V gene are SGDLS and YYNGEE. The CDR3 loop reads CASSVGLAGVEETQYF. The CDR3 coding sequence is TGTGCCAGCAGCGTAGGACTAGCGGGTGTTGAAGAGACCCAGTACTTC.

V is TRBV18 and J is TRBJ2-5, with 10 bases that match TRBD1. The germline CDR1 and CDR2 sequences are KGHSH and LQKENI. Trimming cost V 3 bases and J 1 base; bases outside gene matches: 8. The CDR3 is made up of 17 amino acids. The CDR3 DNA follows: TGTGCCAGCTCACCCCAACTACGGACAGGGGGCCAAGAGACCCAGTACTTC. Translating it yields CASSPQLRTGGQETQYF.

This clone was picked up one time. The chain couples TRBV28 to TRBJ1-2; D is unclear. Trimming stripped 3 bases from V and 8 bases from J, with 13 bases between. CDR1 MDHEN and CDR2 SYDVKM come from the germline V gene. The CDR3 is made up of 13 amino acids. CDR3 DNA sequence: TGTGCCAGCAGTTTTCAGGCAGGAACAGGCTACACCTTC. It codes for CASSFQAGTGYTF.

This clone was observed a single time. The genes are TRBV6-5 and TRBJ2-3; TRBD2 aligns across 7 bases. J was trimmed by 6 bases and V by 0 bases; bases with no gene match: 6. Germline lookup yields CDR1 MNHEY and CDR2 SVGAGI. This CDR3 is 15 amino acids long. The CDR3 DNA reads as TGTGCCAGCAGTTACTCGAACGGAGCGGGGGATACGCAGTATTTT. It translates to CASSYSNGAGDTQYF.

The gene calls are TRBV10-3 and TRBJ1-5, with 9 bases matching TRBD1. The CDR3 spans 14 residues. Germline CDR1 and CDR2: ENHRY and SYGVKD. The trim removed 4 bases at V and 5 bases at J, leaving 3 bases unmatched. CDR3 residues: CAISATGGHQPQHF. In DNA, the CDR3 is TGTGCCATCAGTGCAACAGGGGGCCATCAGCCCCAGCATTTT.